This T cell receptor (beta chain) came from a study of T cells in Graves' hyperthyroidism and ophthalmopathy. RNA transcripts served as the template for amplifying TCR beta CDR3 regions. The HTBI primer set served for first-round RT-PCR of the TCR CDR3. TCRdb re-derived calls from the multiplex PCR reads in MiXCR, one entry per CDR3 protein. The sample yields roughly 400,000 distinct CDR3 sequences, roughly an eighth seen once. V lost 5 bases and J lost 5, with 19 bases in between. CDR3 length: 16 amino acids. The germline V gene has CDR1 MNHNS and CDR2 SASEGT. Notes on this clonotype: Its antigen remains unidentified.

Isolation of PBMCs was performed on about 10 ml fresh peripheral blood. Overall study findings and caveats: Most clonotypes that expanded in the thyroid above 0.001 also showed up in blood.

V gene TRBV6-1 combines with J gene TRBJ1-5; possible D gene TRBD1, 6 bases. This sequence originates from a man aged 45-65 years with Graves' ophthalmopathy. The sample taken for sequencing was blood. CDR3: CASSRQDAALYQPQHF. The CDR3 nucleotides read TGTGCCAGCAGTCGACAGGATGCGGCACTTTATCAGCCCCAGCATTTT.